Listed here are 11 T cell receptor beta chains from one sample, sequenced in a study of blood T cell repertoires in COVID-19. Data came from immunoSEQ multiplex PCR; TCRdb stores just in-frame clones and leaves some out. Of 260,000 or so clones listed, about 83% are singletons. The sample taken for sequencing was peripheral blood. These receptors came from an elderly man with acute or convalescent COVID-19.

This sequence joins TRBV5-1 and TRBJ2-3; D perhaps matches TRBD2 (6 bases). Germline CDR1 is SGHRS and CDR2 is YFSETQ. V dropped 5 bases and J dropped 2 bases, with 18 bases sitting between them. The CDR3 sequence is 16 residues long. The CDR3 reads CASRRGTELFTDTQYF. CDR3 bases: TGCGCCAGCAGGCGCGGGACCGAACTTTTCACAGATACGCAGTATTTT.

J is TRBJ2-7 and V is TRBV28; TRBD1 matches at 8 bases. CDR3 length: 16 amino acids. The germline gives CDR1 MDHEN, CDR2 SYDVKM. With V trimmed by 2 bases and J by 0 bases, 6 bases remained unmatched. The CDR3 spells CASSLGQGGASYEQYF. The CDR3 bases are TGTGCCAGCAGTTTAGGACAGGGCGGGGCCTCCTACGAGCAGTACTTC. Full variable domain (remainder filled in from reference TRBV28 and TRBJ2-7): DVKVTQSSRYLVKRTGEKVFLECVQDMDHENMFWYRQDPGLGLRLIYFSYDVKMKEKGDIPEGYSVSREKKERFSLILESASTNQTSMYLCASSLGQGGASYEQYFGPGTRLTVT.

This clone appeared once. The chain recombines TRBV3-1 (or the pseudogene TRBV3-2) with TRBJ1-2; D may be TRBD1 (6 bases). CDR1 is LGHDT and CDR2 is YNNKEL in the germline V gene (reference sequence). V lost 1 base and J 10 bases, leaving 16 bases between the germline ends. The CDR3 extends over 14 amino acids. CDR3 loop: CASSQALGAGDYTF. DNA of the CDR3: TGTGCCAGCAGCCAAGCTCTTGGGGCAGGGGACTACACCTTC.

V usage is TRBV5-1 and J usage is TRBJ2-5, with D perhaps TRBD2 (5 bases). Germline assignment: CDR1 SGHRS and CDR2 YFSETQ. V was pared by 6 bases and J by 5 bases, with 26 bases between. The CDR3 totals 17 residues. In nucleotides, the CDR3 is TGCGCCAGCATGGTCACCCCAGCGGTCCCAACGAGGGAGACCCAGTACTTC. This encodes CASMVTPAVPTRETQYF.

In this sample, this clone turned up once. V is TRBV19 and J is TRBJ1-3, with D possibly matching TRBD1 (5 bases). CDR3 size: 14 residues. Germline values: CDR1 LNHDA, CDR2 SQIVND (reference sequence). Trimming cost V 7 bases and J 4 bases, with 14 bases left between them. In DNA, the CDR3 is TGTGCCAGTACCGATGGACATTTGGGAAACACCATATATTTT. Translated: CASTDGHLGNTIYF.

The gene calls are TRBV5-4 and TRBJ1-5; maybe TRBD1 (6 bases). This CDR3 is 14 amino acids long. Germline CDR1 and CDR2: SGHNT and YYREEE (reference sequence). Trimming shortened V by 0 bases and J by 7 bases, and 11 bases separated the two germline ends. CDR3 bases: TGTGCCAGCAGCTTGGATGGGGGCGGGCAGCCCCAGCATTTT. Its translation: CASSLDGGGQPQHF.

This clone was picked up one time. The chain is built from TRBV25-1 and TRBJ1-5; 7 positions match TRBD1. V lost 1 base to trimming and J lost 1 base; unmatched junction nucleotides: 7. Per the germline V gene, CDR1 is MGHDK and CDR2 is SYGVNS. This CDR3 has 17 amino acids. In DNA form, the CDR3 reads TGTGCCAGCAGTGAATTAAGGAGACAGGGAAGCAATCAGCCCCAGCATTTT. Residues: CASSELRRQGSNQPQHF.

This rearrangement joins TRBV3-1 (or the pseudogene TRBV3-2) to TRBJ2-2; D is perhaps TRBD2 (5 bases). CDR1 and CDR2 (germline): LGHDT, YNNKEL (reference sequence). Trimming stripped 6 bases from V and 4 bases from J, with 15 bases between. CDR3 length: 15 amino acids. The CDR3 sequence is CASSRGGPSTGELFF. For the CDR3, the DNA is TGTGCCAGCAGTCGAGGAGGTCCCTCCACCGGGGAGCTGTTTTTT.

The chain is built from TRBV4-1 and TRBJ2-2, with D maybe TRBD2 (6 bases). Germline V gene data show CDR1 as MGHRA and CDR2 as YSYEKL. The V end was cut by 4 bases, the J end by 0 bases, with 9 bases between. The CDR3 runs 15 residues. The DNA for the CDR3 is TGCGCCAGCAGCCGACTAGTCGCGAACACCGGGGAGCTGTTTTTT. It encodes CASSRLVANTGELFF.

As regards this clone: Likely a read error: the CDR3 ends without its conserved phenylalanine or tryptophan. Because the CDR3's place on the DNA is in doubt, the DNA is left out and the CDR3 is given as listed by TCRdb. The rearrangement joins TRBV2 to TRBJ2-7; the table's D call, TRBD1, was not checked against the DNA. CDR1 and CDR2 (germline): SNHLY, FYNNEI. The CDR3 spans 12 residues, counting both ends. The CDR3 is CASSEETGMLLL.

The chain employs TRBV19 and TRBJ1-6; TRBD1 matches 10 bases. The junction had 5 bases not matched to a gene; V was cut back by 4 bases and J by 8 bases. Germline V gene sequence: CDR1 LNHDA, CDR2 SQIVND (reference sequence). The CDR3 extends over 15 amino acids. The CDR3 loop reads CASSRAGQGYSPLHF. The CDR3 nucleotides are TGTGCCAGTAGTAGAGCGGGACAGGGGTATTCACCCCTCCACTTT.